This entry is about one T cell receptor (beta chain). Its antigen is undetermined. This entry comes from a study of T cell repertoires in cytomegalovirus infection. Study at large: In the study, CMV epitopes included recently identified HLA-C-restricted and well-studied HLA-B-restricted ones. Public signatures in TCR beta pointed to CMV infection and matching HLA type.

One entry per CDR3 protein, called by TCRdb with MiXCR from the reads. The table shows some 920,000 distinct CDR3 sequences, with less than 40% occurring only once. The study's findings and limits: Identification of carriers of CMV plus the relevant HLA was achieved through cumulative public TCR beta family frequency. Clonotype analysis showed dominance of the ex vivo response by HLA-C-restricted CMV-specific TCR beta clonotypes.

V was clipped by 8 bases and J by 0 bases, with 20 bases between them. Germline lookup yields CDR1 MNHNS and CDR2 SASEGT. CDR3 length equals 17 residues. This clonotype originated in a human donor in good health (CMV status not recorded). Some clones in this sample may be carry-over from other donors' samples. Sequencing used cultured CD8+ T cells from PBMCs, obtained from culture after CMV antigen stimulation. The genes are TRBV6-1 and TRBJ2-4, with D possibly matching TRBD1 (6 bases). The DNA for the CDR3 is TGTGCCAGCCAACCCGACAGGATCGATTTAGCCAAAAACATTCAGTACTTC. This translates into CASQPDRIDLAKNIQYF.